Each of the 26 T cell receptor beta chains below was sequenced from the same sample in a study of beta chain features in type 1 diabetes. Isolated RNA was reverse transcribed in full, so expressed TCRB transcripts were sequenced. The assay was immunoSEQ multiplex PCR, and TCRdb's table has in-frame clones only and misses some. The sample holds hundreds of thousands of clones, roughly 13% seen once. Study conclusions and caveats: In every one of the four CD4+ subsets, TCRB CDR3s were moderately but significantly shorter in Type 1 diabetes patients.

Which antigens these TCRs recognize remains unknown. The sequenced sample was naive CD4+ T cells from blood. The receptors originated from a man between 18 and 29 years old with type 1 diabetes.

There are a few counts of this clone. The chain joins TRBV4-3 to TRBJ2-3, with TRBD2 matching 12 bases. V lost 4 bases and J lost 6; bases outside the gene matches: 2. The CDR3 covers 14 residues. CDR1 and CDR2 from the germline V gene are LGHNA and YSLEER. CDR3 amino acids: CASSRLAGADTQYF. DNA of the CDR3: TGCGCCAGCAGCCGACTAGCGGGGGCGGATACGCAGTATTTT.

CDR3 DNA: TGTGCCAGCAGTTTCGACAGACTTCACGAGCAGTACTTC. Amino acid sequence: CASSFDRLHEQYF. This chain joins TRBV28 and TRBJ2-7; possible D gene TRBD1, 5 bases. CDR3 size: 13 residues. Trimming removed 3 bases from V and 5 bases from J, with 11 bases in between. The germline gives CDR1 MDHEN, CDR2 SYDVKM.

This clone was seen a few times. The rearrangement joins TRBV11-1 to TRBJ2-7, with 9 bases fitting TRBD1. Trimming took 5 bases from V and 1 from J; bases not matched to a gene: 9. The CDR3 has 16 residues. The germline V gene encodes CDR1 SGHAT and CDR2 FQDESV (reference sequence). This CDR3 reads CASSRFPTGGSYEQYF. The CDR3 DNA reads as TGTGCCAGCAGCAGATTCCCGACAGGGGGGTCCTACGAGCAGTACTTC.

This sequence joins TRBV10-3 and TRBJ1-1, with a weak D call TRBD1 (6 bases). Germline CDR1 ENHRY, CDR2 SYGVKD. Deletions cut 3 bases from V and 1 base from J, with 12 bases between. The CDR3 extends over 15 amino acids. The CDR3 loop is CAISDRGFQNTEAFF. Written as DNA, the CDR3 is TGTGCCATCAGTGACAGGGGCTTTCAGAACACTGAAGCTTTCTTT.

This clone was observed a handful of times. The rearrangement uses TRBV23-1 and TRBJ1-1; D is possibly TRBD1 (6 bases). TRBV23-1 counts as an open reading frame of uncertain function. V was shortened by 6 bases and J by 3 bases, with 17 bases between the two germline ends. The CDR3 extends over 15 amino acids. Written as DNA, the CDR3 is TGCGCCAGCAGCCGGGACACCTCTAGCCACACTGAAGCTTTCTTT. The encoded protein is CASSRDTSSHTEAFF.

The J gene is TRBJ1-2, the V gene TRBV30; tentative D call: TRBD1 (6 bases). CDR1 GTSNPN and CDR2 SVGIG come from the germline V gene (reference sequence). The V end lost 7 bases, the J end lost 3 bases, and 21 bases lay between the germline ends. The CDR3 length is 15 residues. The CDR3 DNA reads TGTGCCTCGACTAACCTTAAAAGGGGGGACTATGGCTACACCTTC. Residues: CASTNLKRGDYGYTF.

This chain links TRBV30 with TRBJ1-2, with D possibly matching TRBD1 (6 bases). CDR3 length equals 13 residues. Germline V CDR1 and CDR2: GTSNPN, SVGIG (reference sequence). The ends were cut back, 2 bases at V and 2 bases at J, with 9 bases in the middle. This chain's CDR3 is CAWSRQGNYGYTF. The DNA for the CDR3 is TGTGCCTGGAGTCGTCAGGGGAACTATGGCTACACCTTC.

This clone was seen more than once but under ten times. The V call is TRBV9, the J call TRBJ1-1; unclear D gene. This CDR3 region has 14 residues. V was cut by 4 bases and J by 4 bases, with 14 bases left in between. The V gene's germline CDR1 is SGDLS and CDR2 YYNGEE. CDR3 protein: CASSRWDEGTEAFF. The CDR3 DNA reads TGTGCCAGCAGCAGGTGGGATGAAGGCACTGAAGCTTTCTTT.

This clone was counted only a few times. The V gene is TRBV23-1, the J gene TRBJ1-5, with TRBD1 as a possible D gene (6 bases). TRBV23-1 is identified as an open reading frame with a role that is uncertain. The CDR3 has 14 residues. Trimming removed 6 bases at V and 5 bases at J, with 14 bases between. CDR3 coding DNA: TGCGCCAGCAGGGACGGGACAAACGATCAGCCCCAGCATTTT. It translates to CASRDGTNDQPQHF.

The rearrangement joins TRBV19 to TRBJ2-1; 8 bases fit TRBD2. CDR3 size: 15 residues. Germline V gene sequence: CDR1 LNHDA, CDR2 SQIVND (reference sequence). V shed 4 bases, J shed 9 bases, and the junction held 11 bases outside the gene matches. DNA for the CDR3: TGTGCCAGTAGTAAGCGGGAGTCCCGGGTAGGTGAGCAGTTCTTC. Translation: CASSKRESRVGEQFF.

The rearrangement links TRBV29-1 to TRBJ2-1, with D possibly TRBD1 on 6 matching bases. V gave up 2 bases and J gave up 0 bases, with 14 bases separating them. The germline gives CDR1 SQVTM, CDR2 ANQGSEA. The CDR3 extends over 16 amino acids. The CDR3 here is CSVEPLDRRSYNEQFF. The CDR3, as DNA: TGCAGCGTTGAACCCCTGGACAGACGCTCCTACAATGAGCAGTTCTTC.

V is TRBV11-2 and J is TRBJ2-5, with TRBD2 matching over 11 bases. The CDR3 has 19 residues. Trimming took 8 bases from V and 7 from J; bases not matched to a gene: 24. The germline V gene encodes CDR1 SGHAT and CDR2 FQNNGV. DNA of the CDR3: TGTGCCAGCCATCCGACAGCCCGACTAGCGGGACCTCTCGGGGGGACCCAGTACTTC. This translates into CASHPTARLAGPLGGTQYF.

The gene calls are TRBV5-6 and TRBJ1-2, with unresolved D. Per the germline V gene, CDR1 is SGHDT and CDR2 is YYEEEE. V lost 0 bases, J lost 0 bases, and 6 bases lay in between. The CDR3 consists of 14 residues. The CDR3 DNA reads TGTGCCAGCAGCTTGGTGGGGACTAACTATGGCTACACCTTC. Translation: CASSLVGTNYGYTF. The full variable domain, rest sourced from reference TRBV5-6 and TRBJ1-2, is DAGVTQSPTHLIKTRGQQVTLRCSPKSGHDTVSWYQQALGQGPQFIFQYYEEEERQRGNFPDRFSGHQFPNYSSELNVNALLLGDSALYLCASSLVGTNYGYTFGSGTRLTVV.

This chain uses TRBV7-8 with TRBJ1-1, with D unclear. This CDR3 is built from 13 residues. Germline CDR1 reads SGHVS; CDR2 reads FQNEAQ. V was shortened by 2 bases and J by 8 bases, with 12 bases between the two germline ends. CDR3 in DNA: TGTGCCAGCAGCTTATATATGGGGTACGAAGCTTTCTTT. As protein: CASSLYMGYEAFF. Complete variable domain (other parts from reference TRBV7-8 and TRBJ1-1): GAGVSQSPRYKVAKRGQDVALRCDPISGHVSLFWYQQALGQGPEFLTYFQNEAQLDKSGLPSDRFFAERPEGSVSTLKIQRTQQEDSAVYLCASSLYMGYEAFFGQGTRLTVV.

This clone was observed a few times. The chain has TRBV5-4 and TRBJ1-2; 10 nucleotides match TRBD1. The CDR3 spans 13 residues. J gave up 11 bases and V 4 bases, and 8 bases lay outside the gene matches. The germline V gene encodes CDR1 SGHNT and CDR2 YYREEE (reference sequence). The CDR3 region has the DNA TGTGCCAGCAGCGTCCGGGACAGGGGTGGATACACCTTC. Translating it yields CASSVRDRGGYTF.

The chain joins TRBV14 to TRBJ2-1, with D perhaps TRBD2 (5 bases). V was trimmed by 1 base and J by 3 bases, leaving 10 bases between them. The CDR3 has 15 amino acids. Per the germline V gene, CDR1 is SGHDN and CDR2 is FVKESK. Written as DNA, the CDR3 is TGTGCCAGCAGCCAAGCAAGCGGTATCTACAATGAGCAGTTCTTC. It encodes CASSQASGIYNEQFF. The entire variable domain, with the rest obtained from reference TRBV14 and TRBJ2-1, is as follows: EAGVTQFPSHSVIEKGQTVTLRCDPISGHDNLYWYRRVMGKEIKFLLHFVKESKQDESGMPNNRFLAERTGGTYSTLKVQPAELEDSGVYFCASSQASGIYNEQFFGPGTRLTVL.

J is TRBJ1-1 and V is TRBV27, with TRBD1 identical over 7 bases. Trimming removed 5 bases from V and 1 base from J; junction bases left unmatched: 1. Germline V gene sequence: CDR1 MNHEY, CDR2 SMNVEV (reference sequence). The CDR3 has 13 amino acids. CDR3 amino acids: CASSRQGNTEAFF. The DNA of the CDR3 is TGTGCCAGCAGTAGACAGGGGAACACTGAAGCTTTCTTT.

A few counts support this clone. This sequence joins TRBV7-2 and TRBJ1-6; D not resolved. V lost 1 base and J lost 15, with 10 bases in between. The germline gives CDR1 SGHTA, CDR2 FQGNSA. CDR3 length: 12 amino acids. The CDR3 DNA follows: TGTGCCAGCAGCTTAGACACCCCGCACCTCCACTTT. Residues: CASSLDTPHLHF.

The genes are TRBV4-1 and TRBJ1-6; TRBD1 matches at 8 bases. The germline CDR1 and CDR2 sequences are MGHRA and YSYEKL. Trimming cost V 2 bases and J 7 bases; bases outside gene matches: 7. The CDR3 extends over 16 amino acids. The CDR3 nucleotides are TGCGCCAGCAGCCAACCAAGGACAGGGAGGAATTCACCCCTCCACTTT. It codes for CASSQPRTGRNSPLHF.

This clone came up a few times. The gene calls are TRBV6-5 and TRBJ2-5; 7 nucleotides align to TRBD1. This CDR3 spans 15 amino acids. Germline V gives CDR1 MNHEY, CDR2 SVGAGI. V dropped 6 bases and J dropped 5; count of bases not matched to a gene: 12. In DNA form, the CDR3 reads TGTGCCAGCAGAGACCCTCATACAGGGGATGAGACCCAGTACTTC. Amino acids: CASRDPHTGDETQYF.

In this sample, this clone turned up a few times. The DNA for the CDR3 is TGTGCCAGCAGCGATTTGACAGGGGGCACTGAAAAACTGTTTTTT. This translates into CASSDLTGGTEKLFF. V usage is TRBV9 and J usage is TRBJ1-4, with 10 bases aligning to TRBD1. Germline V gene data show CDR1 as SGDLS and CDR2 as YYNGEE. Trimming removed 3 bases from V and 7 bases from J; junction bases left unmatched: 6. CDR3 length equals 15 residues.

This clone was found a few times. V gene TRBV15 combines with J gene TRBJ2-7; possible D gene TRBD2, 6 bases. CDR1 is LNHNV and CDR2 is YYDKDF in the germline V gene (reference sequence). The CDR3 loop spans 13 amino acids. Between the trimmed V and J ends, which lost 8 bases and 4 bases, there was a span of 15 bases. The CDR3 DNA reads as TGTGCCACCTCTGGGGGGAGTCTGTACGAGCAGTACTTC. Translating gives CATSGGSLYEQYF.

The chain joins TRBV5-1 to TRBJ2-3, with TRBD1 matching 8 bases. After removal of 2 bases from V and 4 bases from J, the junction contained 3 bases not matched to a gene. CDR1 is SGHRS and CDR2 is YFSETQ in the germline V gene. The CDR3 runs 14 residues. DNA for the CDR3: TGCGCCAGCAGCTTCGCGACAGGGGCAGATACGCAGTATTTT. It translates to CASSFATGADTQYF.

In its sample, this clone was seen a few times. This rearrangement joins TRBV30 to TRBJ2-2; TRBD2 might be the D (6 bases). CDR1 is GTSNPN, CDR2 SVGIG, per germline (reference sequence). CDR3 size: 14 residues. V shed 5 bases and J shed 4 bases, with 14 bases lying between them. In DNA form, the CDR3 reads TGTGCCTGGCGCGTGGGGGGAAGCACCGGGGAGCTGTTTTTT. Translation gives CAWRVGGSTGELFF.

The chain carries TRBV29-1 and TRBJ2-3; D not resolved. Per germline, CDR1 SQVTM and CDR2 ANQGSEA. This CDR3 spans 13 amino acids. Trimming shortened V by 3 bases and J by 5 bases, and 12 bases separated the two germline ends. The CDR3 spells CSVEAVFRDTQYF. CDR3 bases: TGCAGCGTTGAGGCGGTATTTAGAGATACGCAGTATTTT.

In the case of this clone: One end of the junction varies from germline; a read error may be responsible. The V call is TRBV2, the J call TRBJ1-2; TRBD1 matches at 7 bases. CDR3 length: 12 amino acids. CDR1 and CDR2 from the germline V gene are SNHLY and FYNNEI. The CDR3 reads CASSEAWGQPDF. The CDR3 bases are TGTGCCAGCAGTGAAGCGTGGGGACAGCCCGACTTC.